The clone carrying this T cell receptor beta chain is a singleton in its sample. The antigen remains unidentified. Trimming cost V 3 bases and J 4 bases; bases outside gene matches: 4. This CDR3 comprises 16 residues. Looked up from germline, CDR1 is SGDLS and CDR2 is YYNGEE. This specimen comes from a study of STAT5B mutations in CD4+ large granular lymphocyte leukemia. The survey-level immunoSEQ assay was used. This table comes from immunoSEQ multiplex PCR, and its TCRdb copy is limited to in-frame clones, with some not included. The table records 31,000 or so clones, around 74% of them present only once. Notes on the study in general: Patient CD4-sorted repertoires stayed more clonal than healthy ones after leukemic-clone removal.

This receptor was identified in a human donor in good health. This sequence joins TRBV9 and TRBJ2-1, with 13 positions matching TRBD2. The sequencing sample was made of CD4+ T cells from blood buffy coats. As DNA, the CDR3 is TGTGCCAGCAGCGCCATGACTAGCGGGAGGTACAATGAGCAGTTCTTC. This sequence encodes CASSAMTSGRYNEQFF. Supplemented by reference TRBV9 and TRBJ2-1, the full variable domain reads DSGVTQTPKHLITATGQRVTLRCSPRSGDLSVYWYQQSLDQGLQFLIQYYNGEERAKGNILERFSAQQFPDLHSELNLSSLELGDSALYFCASSAMTSGRYNEQFFGPGTRLTVL.